This TCR beta chain was observed in a study of T-cell reconstitution after alpha-beta-depleted transplantation in children. This CDR3 comprises 18 residues. The V segment lost 2 bases and the J segment 1 base; nucleotides outside the gene matches: 10. The sample holds a few counts of this clonotype. Its antigen is not known. General study findings and limits: T-cell counts and diversity at one year following transplant were attributed mainly to newly produced T cells. Expanded graft clones numbering several hundred reportedly gave rise to alpha-beta T cells about two months after transplant. Some patients showed high day-60 TCRbeta diversity, which derived from surviving recipient T cells and thymic progenitors.

The authors prepared the TCRbeta library with unique molecular identifiers. TCRdb called the PCR reads again in MiXCR, with one record for every CDR3 protein. The sample records approximately 800,000 distinct CDR3 sequences, roughly 15% being singletons. The sequenced sample was PBMCs, mostly from graft donor cells, obtained 360 days after TCRalphabeta/CD19-depleted stem cell transplant. The TCR was taken from a male patient younger than 18 who had a stem cell transplant for acute lymphoblastic leukemia, so the T cells may come from the graft donor. V and J are TRBV12-3 or TRBV12-4 and TRBJ2-2, with 7 positions matching TRBD2. As DNA, the CDR3 is TGTGCCAGCAGTTTATTATCCCTGGCGGGAGTGAACACCGGGGAGCTGTTTTTT. This codes for CASSLLSLAGVNTGELFF.